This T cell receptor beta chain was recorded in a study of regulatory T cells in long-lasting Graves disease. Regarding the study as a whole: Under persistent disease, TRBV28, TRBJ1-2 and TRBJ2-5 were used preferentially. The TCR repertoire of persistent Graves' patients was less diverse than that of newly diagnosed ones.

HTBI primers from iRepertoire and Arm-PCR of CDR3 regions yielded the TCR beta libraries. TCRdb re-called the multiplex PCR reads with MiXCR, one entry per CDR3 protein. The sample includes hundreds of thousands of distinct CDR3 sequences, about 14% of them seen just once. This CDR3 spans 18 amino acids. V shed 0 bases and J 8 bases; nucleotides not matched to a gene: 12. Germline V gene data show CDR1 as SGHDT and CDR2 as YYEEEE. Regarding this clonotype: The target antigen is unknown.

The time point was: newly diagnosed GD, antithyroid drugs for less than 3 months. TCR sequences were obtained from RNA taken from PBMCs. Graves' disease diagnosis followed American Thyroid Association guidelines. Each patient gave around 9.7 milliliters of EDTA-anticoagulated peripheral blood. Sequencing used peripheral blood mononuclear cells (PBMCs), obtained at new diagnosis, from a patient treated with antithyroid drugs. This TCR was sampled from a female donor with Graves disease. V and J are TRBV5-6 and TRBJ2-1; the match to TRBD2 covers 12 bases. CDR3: CASSLVFVASGGGDEQFF. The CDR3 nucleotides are TGTGCCAGCAGCTTGGTGTTCGTGGCTAGCGGGGGGGGTGATGAGCAGTTCTTC.